Below, one TCR beta chain is given with its context. What it binds is not known. Trimming pared 3 bases from V and 5 bases from J, leaving 17 bases between. The CDR3 runs to 16 residues. Germline V gene sequence: CDR1 LGHDT, CDR2 YNNKEL (reference sequence). TCRdb ran MiXCR on the 5' RACE reads and lists one entry per CDR3 protein. The table shows about 32,000 distinct CDR3 sequences, with approximately 25% occurring only once. Overall study results and limits: Whole repertoires were not studied in the larger cohort, only one V-J beta rearrangement. Tumor-infiltrating Treg TCR alpha and beta sequences overlapped most with tumor naive CD4+ T cells, then blood naive. In terms of TCR gene usage, tumor memory CD4+ T cells clustered together with blood and lymph node memory CD4+ cells, as well as with lymph node naive CD4+ cells.

The TCR sequence derives from a female donor with breast cancer. The chain is built from TRBV3-1 and TRBJ2-1; the D gene could be TRBD1 or TRBD2 (5 bases each). The specimen sequenced was memory CD4+ T cells sorted from blood. The subset was: memory CD4+ T cells, CD4+CD45RO+CD25-. CDR3 loop: CASSQAGTDTNNEQFF. As DNA, the CDR3 is TGTGCCAGCAGCCAGGCCGGGACCGATACTAACAATGAGCAGTTCTTC.